The next 27 T cell receptor beta chains were all read from a single sample in a study of breast tumors, draining lymph nodes, adjacent tissues. Axillary draining lymph nodes of breast cancer patients supplied the node samples. TCRdb reprocessed the multiplex PCR reads via MiXCR and lists one record per CDR3 protein. The profile shows about 230,000 distinct CDR3 sequences, roughly 30% of them singletons. Material for sequencing was axillary lymph node tissue. Every receptor here comes from a female donor with breast cancer. Some clones in this sample may be carry-over from other donors' samples.

In regard to this clonotype: No conserved phenylalanine or tryptophan is present at the end of the CDR3, so a read error is the likely explanation. The J gene is TRBJ1-2, the V gene TRBV7-8; D is perhaps TRBD1 (5 bases). V was shortened by 0 bases and J by 1 base, with 6 bases between the two germline ends. Germline CDR1 reads SGHVS; CDR2 reads FQNEAQ. There are 14 residues in the CDR3. The CDR3 sequence is CASSLADINYGYTP. The DNA for the CDR3 is TGTGCCAGCAGCTTAGCGGACATTAACTATGGCTACACCCCC.

This clonotype was counted ten times or more. The chain is built from TRBV11-2 and TRBJ2-7; D perhaps matches TRBD1 (5 bases). The V and J ends lost 7 bases and 6 bases respectively, with 19 bases between them. The CDR3 length is 14 residues. CDR1 and CDR2 (germline): SGHAT, FQNNGV. The CDR3 nucleotides are TGTGCCAGCACCCCAAGCCAGGGTCTGGGCGAGCAGTACTTC. Its protein is CASTPSQGLGEQYF. Combining the CDR3 with reference TRBV11-2 and TRBJ2-7 gives the whole variable domain EAGVAQSPRYKIIEKRQSVAFWCNPISGHATLYWYQQILGQGPKLLIQFQNNGVVDDSQLPKDRFSAERLKGVDSTLKIQPAKLEDSAVYLCASTPSQGLGEQYFGPGTRLTVT.

This clonotype was found many times. V gene TRBV4-1 combines with J gene TRBJ2-7; 9 positions agree with TRBD1. Germline lookup yields CDR1 MGHRA and CDR2 YSYEKL. With 4 bases clipped from V and 4 bases from J, the junction kept 8 bases outside the gene matches. This CDR3 comprises 15 residues. The DNA for the CDR3 is TGCGCCAGCAGCCGGATGCCGGGACAGGGTTACGAGCAGTACTTC. Its translation: CASSRMPGQGYEQYF.

The chain combines TRBV5-5 with TRBJ2-7; 8 nucleotides line up with TRBD2. The V segment lost 4 bases and the J segment 2 bases; nucleotides outside the gene matches: 5. Germline loops: CDR1 SGHKS, CDR2 YYEKEE (reference sequence). The CDR3 covers 14 residues. CDR3 loop: CASSVLAGPYEQYF. The CDR3 DNA follows: TGTGCCAGCAGCGTTTTAGCGGGACCCTACGAGCAGTACTTC.

The chain uses TRBV20-1 and TRBJ2-1, with 8 bases aligning to TRBD2. V gave up 1 base and J gave up 3 bases; unmatched junction bases: 8. In germline, CDR1 is DFQATT, CDR2 SNEGSKA (reference sequence). This CDR3 comprises 16 residues. This CDR3 is CSARGGGRLFYNEQFF. The CDR3 DNA follows: TGCAGTGCTAGAGGGGGCGGGAGGCTCTTCTACAATGAGCAGTTCTTC.

This clonotype has a single count. The chain joins TRBV5-5 to TRBJ1-2; 8 bases map to TRBD1. The CDR3 is 17 residues long. Germline CDR1 reads SGHKS; CDR2 reads YYEKEE (reference sequence). After removal of 5 bases from V and 8 bases from J, the junction contained 20 bases not matched to a gene. The CDR3 bases are TGTGCCAGCAGTGCGATGACTAGCGGACAGGGACGGAAAGGCTACACCTTC. Residues: CASSAMTSGQGRKGYTF.

V and J are TRBV10-3 and TRBJ1-3; TRBD1 is a possible D gene (5 bases). From germline, CDR1 is ENHRY and CDR2 SYGVKD. This CDR3 is built from 16 residues. V dropped 5 bases and J dropped 0 bases, with 14 bases sitting between them. CDR3 loop: CAISQAGLISGNTIYF. The DNA of the CDR3 is TGTGCCATCAGTCAAGCAGGGCTCATCTCTGGAAACACCATATATTTT.

There are many counts of this clonotype. V is TRBV7-3 and J is TRBJ2-2; weak D call: TRBD2 (5 bases). Germline CDR1 and CDR2: SGHTA and FQGTGA. There are 16 residues in the CDR3. Trimming shortened V by 0 bases and J by 1 base, and 9 bases separated the two germline ends. The CDR3 is CASSLTSSGNTGELFF. The CDR3 DNA reads TGTGCCAGCAGCTTAACCTCCAGCGGGAACACCGGGGAGCTGTTTTTT.

The V gene is TRBV12-3 or TRBV12-4, the J gene TRBJ2-1, with 8 positions matching TRBD2. The CDR3 has 16 residues. With 6 bases clipped from V and 8 bases from J, the junction kept 15 bases outside the gene matches. In nucleotides, the CDR3 is TGTGCCAGCAGCCACTGGATGAGCGGGAGTGGGGATGAGCAGTTCTTC. As protein: CASSHWMSGSGDEQFF.

This clonotype was detected many times. The chain combines TRBV7-8 with TRBJ1-4, with D unresolved. This CDR3 is built from 13 residues. Per germline, CDR1 SGHVS and CDR2 FQNEAQ. V lost 1 base to trimming and J lost 8 bases, with 8 bases between them. DNA for the CDR3: TGTGCCAGCAGCTTAGATCGGTACGAAAAACTGTTTTTT. It translates to CASSLDRYEKLFF.

This clonotype appeared many times. V gene TRBV7-3 combines with J gene TRBJ2-3; D call uncertain. The CDR3 covers 13 residues. The germline V gene has CDR1 SGHTA and CDR2 FQGTGA. Trimming left V 2 bases short and J 14 bases short, with 17 bases between. The chain's CDR3 is CASSLDLLGFTYF. CDR3 sequence (DNA): TGTGCCAGCAGCTTAGATTTGCTAGGTTTCACGTATTTT. The full variable domain, rest sourced from reference TRBV7-3 and TRBJ2-3, is GAGVSQTPSNKVTEKGKYVELRCDPISGHTALYWYRQSLGQGPEFLIYFQGTGAADDSGLPNDRFFAVRPEGSVSTLKIQRTERGDSAVYLCASSLDLLGFTYFGPGTRLTVL.

This clonotype was seen at least ten times. The chain combines TRBV12-3 or TRBV12-4 with TRBJ1-2; the D is unclear. Trimming removed 3 bases from V and 7 bases from J, with 9 bases in between. The CDR3 is made up of 12 amino acids. The CDR3 bases are TGTGCCAGCAGTTTGGCGCGGGTTGGCTACACCTTC. This encodes CASSLARVGYTF.

V and J are TRBV5-1 and TRBJ1-1; 7 nucleotides match TRBD1. Germline trimming cut 4 bases from V and 2 bases from J; bases unmatched to any gene: 5. This CDR3 comprises 14 residues. The germline V gene encodes CDR1 SGHRS and CDR2 YFSETQ. This chain's CDR3 is CASSGGTVNTEAFF. DNA of the CDR3: TGCGCCAGCAGCGGGGGGACAGTTAACACTGAAGCTTTCTTT. Drawing the rest from reference TRBV5-1 and TRBJ1-1, the complete variable domain is KAGVTQTPRYLIKTRGQQVTLSCSPISGHRSVSWYQQTPGQGLQFLFEYFSETQRNKGNFPGRFSGRQFSNSRSEMNVSTLELGDSALYLCASSGGTVNTEAFFGQGTRLTVV.

As regards this clonotype: The junction does not match germline at one end; this may be a read error. V usage is TRBV6-6 and J usage is TRBJ2-1, with D unclear. The CDR3 contains 13 residues. Germline CDR1 MNHNY, CDR2 SVGAGI (reference sequence). DNA for the CDR3: TGTGCCAGCAGTCACTCCGAGAACGTTGAGCAGTTCTTC. This sequence encodes CASSHSENVEQFF.

The V and J genes are TRBV20-1 and TRBJ2-5; 8 bases line up with TRBD1. Germline V CDR1 and CDR2: DFQATT, SNEGSKA (reference sequence). The CDR3 covers 13 residues. The ends lost 6 bases at V and 5 bases at J; junction bases unmatched: 8. CDR3 region: CSARTGRRETQYF. The CDR3 coding sequence is TGCAGTGCCAGGACAGGGAGGCGGGAGACCCAGTACTTC.

This clonotype was found many times. The chain recombines TRBV5-1 with TRBJ2-1; unclear D gene. This CDR3 contains 12 residues. Germline CDR1 and CDR2: SGHRS and YFSETQ. The germline V and J ends were trimmed by 0 bases and 6 bases, with 4 bases remaining between them. Here the CDR3 DNA reads TGCGCCAGCAGCTTGGACTTCAATGAGCAGTTCTTC. Protein sequence: CASSLDFNEQFF.

The sample holds a few counts of this clonotype. V and J are TRBV6-2 or TRBV6-3 and TRBJ2-3; 7 bases map to TRBD2. The CDR3 runs 16 residues. CDR1 and CDR2 (germline): MNHEY, SVGEGT. With 4 bases clipped from V and 4 bases from J, the junction kept 11 bases outside the gene matches. CDR3 nucleotide sequence: TGTGCCAGCAGTTCCCCCCAAGCGGGATTCTCAGATACGCAGTATTTT. Translation gives CASSSPQAGFSDTQYF.

This clonotype was recorded many times. The junction does not match germline at one end; this may be a read error. This chain uses TRBV12-3 or TRBV12-4 with TRBJ2-5; D tentatively reads TRBD1 or TRBD2 (5 bases each). This CDR3 region has 13 residues. The CDR3: CASSRDRQETQYF. The CDR3 coding sequence is TGCGCCAGCAGCCGGGACCGCCAAGAGACCCAGTACTTC.

This clonotype was observed a few times. V and J are TRBV20-1 and TRBJ1-1, with D possibly being TRBD1 (6 bases). V was clipped by 3 bases and J by 0 bases, with 8 bases between them. The germline CDR1 and CDR2 sequences are DFQATT and SNEGSKA (reference sequence). The CDR3 extends over 13 amino acids. The DNA of the CDR3 is TGCAGTGCTAGGGACAGCATGAACACTGAAGCTTTCTTT. It codes for CSARDSMNTEAFF.

The chain carries TRBV11-1 and TRBJ1-6; 11 bases line up with TRBD1. The germline gives CDR1 SGHAT, CDR2 FQDESV (reference sequence). V was clipped by 3 bases and J by 8 bases; unmatched bases: 3. There are 15 residues in the CDR3. For the CDR3, the DNA is TGTGCCAGCAGCTTCGGACAGGGGGCAGATTCACCCCTCCACTTT. Its translation is CASSFGQGADSPLHF.

On this clonotype: Being one base from a much bigger clone, this may be a read error. The rearrangement joins TRBV11-3 to TRBJ2-7, with D perhaps TRBD2 (7 bases). The CDR3 loop spans 15 amino acids. The V end lost 5 bases, the J end lost 5 bases, and 19 bases lay between the germline ends. CDR1 SGHNT and CDR2 YENEEA come from the germline V gene. CDR3 in amino acids: CASSQGGAPNHEQYF. Written as DNA, the CDR3 is TGTGCCAGCAGCCAAGGGGGGGCCCCTAACCACGAGCAGTACTTC. The full variable domain, completed using reference TRBV11-3 and TRBJ2-7, is EAGVVQSPRYKIIEKKQPVAFWCNPISGHNTLYWYLQNLGQGPELLIRYENEEAVDDSQLPKDRFSAERLKGVDSTLKIQPAELGDSAVYLCASSQGGAPNHEQYFGPGTRLTVT.

In the case of this clonotype: This clone may be a read error of a much larger clone one base away. The chain is built from TRBV4-1 and TRBJ2-1; 8 positions agree with TRBD2. The length of the CDR3 is 16 residues. Germline V gene sequence: CDR1 MGHRA, CDR2 YSYEKL. The CDR3 reads CASSQELAGGRNERFF. The CDR3 nucleotides read TGCGCCAGCAGCCAAGAACTTGCGGGAGGACGAAATGAGCGGTTCTTC.

The V call is TRBV20-1, the J call TRBJ2-2, with 7 bases fitting TRBD2. Germline CDR1 and CDR2: DFQATT and SNEGSKA (reference sequence). The trim removed 5 bases at V and 7 bases at J, leaving 7 bases unmatched. The CDR3 has 13 residues. DNA for the CDR3: TGCAGTGCTCTACAACGGACTAGCGGGGAGCTGTTTTTT. This codes for CSALQRTSGELFF.

The sample holds a few counts of this clonotype. Just one base apart from a much larger clone, this may be a read error. The gene calls are TRBV20-1 and TRBJ2-7, with 10 bases aligning to TRBD2. This CDR3 has 14 residues. Germline CDR1 is DFQATT and CDR2 is SNEGSKA (reference sequence). J was trimmed by 6 bases and V by 5 bases; bases with no gene match: 10. The CDR3 sequence: CSAARLAGPSEQYF. DNA for the CDR3: TGCAGTGCTGCCCGACTAGCGGGTCCCTCCGAGCAGTACTTC.

The rearrangement joins TRBV6-2 or TRBV6-3 to TRBJ2-1, with a possible D match to TRBD2 (5 bases). The germline V gene encodes CDR1 MNHEY and CDR2 SVGEGT. Trimming pared 0 bases from V and 8 bases from J, leaving 14 bases between. CDR3 length: 15 amino acids. The CDR3 nucleotides are TGTGCCAGCAGTTACTCAAGGCAGGAGGCCTATGAGCAGTTCTTC. It codes for CASSYSRQEAYEQFF.

In its sample, this clonotype was seen many times. The V call is TRBV6-1, the J call TRBJ2-1, with D maybe TRBD2 (6 bases). Germline V CDR1 and CDR2: MNHNS, SASEGT. The CDR3 contains 15 residues. V shed 4 bases and J shed 6 bases, with 16 bases lying between them. Written as DNA, the CDR3 is TGTGCCAGCAGTGCCTATAGCGGCGCTGGCAATGAGCAGTTCTTC. It encodes CASSAYSGAGNEQFF.

This clonotype has at least ten counts. The chain combines TRBV30 with TRBJ2-7; D is unresolved. The CDR3 totals 12 residues. V lost 3 bases and J lost 6, with 12 bases in between. The germline V gene encodes CDR1 GTSNPN and CDR2 SVGIG (reference sequence). This CDR3 is CAWRQSWGEQYF. In DNA, the CDR3 is TGTGCCTGGAGACAGTCGTGGGGCGAGCAGTACTTC.